The present T cell receptor beta chain was sequenced within a study of CD8+CD57+ T cells in acquired aplastic anemia. Whole-study context: DNA from sorted CD4+ and CD8+ cells averaged around 3.5 ug.

Using genomic DNA as the template, TCR beta VDJ and CDR3 profiling was carried out. From the reads, TCRdb called clonotypes with MiXCR, one entry per CDR3 protein. The table lists approximately 120,000 distinct CDR3 sequences, approximately 41% of them singletons. Study-wide points: CD8+ Simpson's diversity in patients was not significantly different from that in controls.

Patients picked for sequencing had shown CD8+CD57+ cell expansion detected by flow cytometry. The cohort consisted entirely of patients having severe acquired aplastic anemia. The study sampled blood from patients who had received no therapy. In its sample, this clonotype ranks as medium-sized. Its cognate antigen is unknown. Germline CDR1 reads SGHVS; CDR2 reads FNYEAQ. Between the trimmed V and J ends, which lost 5 bases and 8 bases, there was a span of 10 bases. This CDR3 has 13 amino acids. The sequenced sample was sorted CD4+, CD8+, or CD8+CD57+ T cells (not recorded which) from PBMCs. The chain carries TRBV7-6 and TRBJ1-6; no clear D. This TCR was sampled from a human donor with aplastic anemia. CDR3 region: CASSPRWDSPLHF. For the CDR3, the DNA is TGTGCCAGCAGCCCCCGATGGGATTCACCCCTCCACTTT. The full variable domain, with the rest looked up from reference TRBV7-6 and TRBJ1-6, is GAGVSQSPRYKVTKRGQDVALRCDPISGHVSLYWYRQALGQGPEFLTYFNYEAQQDKSGLPNDRFSAERPEGSISTLTIQRTEQRDSAMYRCASSPRWDSPLHFGNGTRLTVT.